The 14 T cell receptor beta chains presented below share a single source sample, sequenced in a study of blood T cells in healthy people across ages. Then a second PCR, running about 7 to 11 cycles, was carried out with a sample-barcoded 5' primer and a J-beta primer mix. TCRdb used MiXCR to reprocess the 5' RACE reads, holding one entry per CDR3 protein. The data hold roughly 930,000 distinct CDR3 sequences, with around 48% observed a single time. The sequenced sample consisted of blood. These receptors were taken from a young man in good health.

This clonotype showed up just a few times. The V gene is TRBV4-2, the J gene TRBJ2-1, with 11 bases matching TRBD2. With V trimmed by 6 bases and J by 7 bases, 11 bases remained unmatched. CDR1 and CDR2 from the germline V gene are LGHNA and YNFKEQ. The CDR3 is 16 amino acids. CDR3 DNA sequence: TGTGCCAGCAGGTCACTAGCGGGGGAGGCAGCGAATGAGCAGTTCTTC. Its protein is CASRSLAGEAANEQFF.

This clonotype appeared a few times. The genes are TRBV4-1 and TRBJ2-4; D is perhaps TRBD2 (5 bases). The V and J ends lost 1 base and 8 bases respectively, with 12 bases between them. Germline V gene data show CDR1 as MGHRA and CDR2 as YSYEKL. The CDR3 covers 14 residues. The CDR3 loop is CASSQASERDIQYF. The CDR3, as DNA: TGCGCCAGCAGCCAAGCTTCGGAGAGGGACATTCAGTACTTC.

The gene calls are TRBV5-6 and TRBJ1-5; D call uncertain. The germline V gene has CDR1 SGHDT and CDR2 YYEEEE. Deletions cut 2 bases from V and 10 bases from J, with 10 bases between. This CDR3 spans 12 amino acids. The CDR3 nucleotides read TGTGCCAGCAGCTTAGGAGGTGCCCCCCAGCATTTT. Translation: CASSLGGAPQHF.

The chain links TRBV28 to TRBJ1-5; D not certain. The CDR3 is 14 residues long. Trimming took off 6 bases at V and 7 bases at J, with 16 bases between the two ends. CDR1 and CDR2 from the germline V gene are MDHEN and SYDVKM. This CDR3 is CASSQTGRGQPQHF. DNA of the CDR3: TGTGCCAGCAGCCAAACGGGGAGAGGGCAGCCCCAGCATTTT.

The rearrangement links TRBV9 to TRBJ2-3; TRBD2 agrees at 10 bases. V lost 0 bases to trimming and J lost 4 bases; unmatched junction nucleotides: 5. This CDR3 comprises 16 residues. The V gene's germline CDR1 is SGDLS and CDR2 YYNGEE. The CDR3 DNA reads TGTGCCAGCAGCGTAGGGAGCGGGGGGGCCCCAGATACGCAGTATTTT. As protein: CASSVGSGGAPDTQYF.

In its sample, this clonotype was seen a few times. The rearrangement links TRBV20-1 to TRBJ1-1; D unclear. The V gene's germline CDR1 is DFQATT and CDR2 SNEGSKA (reference sequence). This CDR3 contains 13 residues. Trimming removed 6 bases at V and 1 base at J, with 12 bases between. The CDR3 loop is CSAPRAANTEAFF. The CDR3 nucleotides read TGCAGTGCGCCCCGTGCGGCGAACACTGAAGCTTTCTTT.

The rearrangement joins TRBV28 to TRBJ2-1; 8 bases line up with TRBD2. The CDR3 consists of 17 residues. The germline CDR1 and CDR2 sequences are MDHEN and SYDVKM. After removal of 7 bases from V and 0 bases from J, the junction contained 11 bases not matched to a gene. The CDR3 DNA reads as TGTGCCAGCACCTTCTCCCCCGGGGGGGGCTCCTACAATGAGCAGTTCTTC. Amino acids: CASTFSPGGGSYNEQFF.

The rearrangement uses TRBV29-1 and TRBJ2-7; D possibly uses TRBD1 or TRBD2 (6 bases each). V was clipped by 7 bases and J by 4 bases, with 20 bases between them. Germline CDR1 SQVTM, CDR2 ANQGSEA. This CDR3 is 14 amino acids long. As DNA, the CDR3 is TGCAGCGCCCAAAGGGGGACTCATCCTTACGAGCAGTACTTC. Amino acids: CSAQRGTHPYEQYF.

In the case of this clonotype: A much larger clone is a single base away; this may be a read error. The chain links TRBV12-3 or TRBV12-4 to TRBJ2-1; TRBD2 agrees at 9 bases. The CDR3 length is 15 residues. This CDR3 is CASSFPAGGYKEQFF. The CDR3 nucleotides are TGTGCCAGCAGTTTCCCAGCGGGGGGCTACAAGGAGCAGTTCTTC.

This clonotype was counted a few times. The V and J genes are TRBV20-1 and TRBJ2-1; 12 bases are shared with TRBD2. Germline lookup yields CDR1 DFQATT and CDR2 SNEGSKA (reference sequence). Germline trimming cut 6 bases from V and 8 bases from J; bases unmatched to any gene: 14. The CDR3 totals 16 residues. The CDR3 is CSATGTSGRGWDEQFF. CDR3 coding DNA: TGCAGTGCGACCGGGACTAGCGGGCGCGGGTGGGATGAGCAGTTCTTC.

The chain combines TRBV9 with TRBJ1-4; D gene unclear. The ends were cut back, 2 bases at V and 0 bases at J, with 14 bases in the middle. The length of the CDR3 is 17 residues. Germline CDR1 reads SGDLS; CDR2 reads YYNGEE. CDR3 sequence reads: CASSVDSLDATNEKLFF. The DNA of the CDR3 is TGTGCCAGCAGCGTGGATTCGCTTGACGCAACTAATGAAAAACTGTTTTTT.

The chain has TRBV27 and TRBJ1-6; a weak D match, TRBD1 (6 bases). V lost 7 bases and J 4 bases, leaving 14 bases between the germline ends. The CDR3 length is 15 residues. Germline CDR1 is MNHEY and CDR2 is SMNVEV (reference sequence). The CDR3, as DNA: TGTGCCAGCAAAAGCTACAGGGTTTATAATTCACCCCTCCACTTT. This gives the protein CASKSYRVYNSPLHF.

This clonotype was observed a few times. This chain joins TRBV7-3 and TRBJ2-1; TRBD1 might be the D (5 bases). Germline V gene sequence: CDR1 SGHTA, CDR2 FQGTGA. V was cut by 6 bases and J by 0 bases, with 12 bases left in between. The CDR3 consists of 15 residues. The CDR3 sequence: CASSLGATSYNEQFF. The CDR3 region has the DNA TGTGCCAGCAGTCTAGGGGCCACCTCCTACAATGAGCAGTTCTTC.

This clonotype was counted between two and nine times. The CDR3, as DNA: TGCAGCGCATCAGGGGCGGGGGTTCTGAATGAGCAGTTCTTC. This gives the protein CSASGAGVLNEQFF. The rearrangement uses TRBV20-1 and TRBJ2-1; maybe TRBD2 (7 bases). Germline values: CDR1 DFQATT, CDR2 SNEGSKA (reference sequence). CDR3 size: 14 residues.